This T cell receptor (beta chain) came from a study of blood T cell repertoires in COVID-19. Study in general: Sites across the United States, Italy and Spain contributed samples from acute and convalescent COVID-19. In each case, the material was cDNA or gDNA derived from T cells, B-cell-depleted T cells, or PBMCs.

Trimming left V 5 bases short and J 6 bases short, with 7 bases between. Germline-derived CDR1 and CDR2 are SEHNR and FQNEAQ (reference sequence). The CDR3 loop spans 11 amino acids. This clone is a singleton in its sample. Original processing methods: Estimates of nucleated cell counts were drawn from the amplification of reference gene primers. Profiling relied on immunoSEQ multiplex PCR, and the TCRdb table lists in-frame clones only, not all of them. V, J and clone size are those of that table, while D and trimming were read from the DNA. The table has roughly 180,000 clones, 84% seen once; the top ten hold 6% to 9%.

The sequence was collected from a man aged 40-49 years who had recovered from COVID-19. This sequence joins TRBV7-9 and TRBJ1-1, with D possibly being TRBD1 (6 bases). The sample was peripheral blood. This chain's CDR3 is CASSRTAEAFF. As DNA, the CDR3 is TGTGCCAGCAGCCGGACAGCTGAAGCTTTCTTT.